These 14 T cell receptor beta chains share one sample of origin, sequenced in a study of cytomegalovirus exposure and HLA in healthy donors. The PCR had 60 Vbeta and 13 Jbeta primers. Measured with immunoSEQ multiplex PCR; TCRdb has only the in-frame clones, and not every one. The table lists about 240,000 clones, about four fifths of them singletons. The source material was PBMCs. Receptors originate from a woman between 35 and 50 years old in good health and CMV-seropositive.

This chain uses TRBV30 with TRBJ2-7; D gene ambiguous. V was shortened by 4 bases and J by 1 base, with 5 bases between the two germline ends. This CDR3 comprises 11 residues. Germline CDR1 is GTSNPN and CDR2 is SVGIG (reference sequence). The CDR3 DNA follows: TGTGCCTGGACCGGTTCCTACGAGCAGTACTTC. Its protein is CAWTGSYEQYF.

The V gene is TRBV18, the J gene TRBJ1-2; TRBD1 aligns across 10 bases. The germline CDR1 and CDR2 sequences are KGHSH and LQKENI. The CDR3 consists of 14 residues. V gave up 6 bases and J gave up 2 bases; unmatched junction bases: 3. CDR3 coding DNA: TGTGCCAGCTCGGCGGGACAGGGGAACTATGGCTACACCTTC. As protein: CASSAGQGNYGYTF.

V gene TRBV27 combines with J gene TRBJ1-1, with a possible D match to TRBD1 (6 bases). Germline V gives CDR1 MNHEY, CDR2 SMNVEV (reference sequence). V dropped 2 bases and J dropped 3 bases, with 19 bases sitting between them. The CDR3 loop spans 17 amino acids. CDR3 amino acids: CASSLTPGALWDTEAFF. Here the CDR3 DNA reads TGTGCCAGCAGTTTAACCCCAGGGGCCCTATGGGACACTGAAGCTTTCTTT.

The chain employs TRBV5-1 and TRBJ1-6; 8 positions agree with TRBD1. V was clipped by 5 bases and J by 10 bases; unmatched bases: 8. Germline CDR1 SGHRS, CDR2 YFSETQ. CDR3 length: 14 residues. CDR3 sequence: CASSPAGGGSPLHF. The CDR3 DNA reads as TGCGCCAGCAGTCCTGCAGGGGGCGGGTCACCCCTCCACTTT.

The chain combines TRBV5-6 with TRBJ1-1; 10 nucleotides agree with TRBD1. The CDR3 is 16 amino acids. The germline V gene has CDR1 SGHDT and CDR2 YYEEEE. Trimming at V came to 7 bases and at J to 4 bases, leaving 13 bases not matched to a gene. CDR3 sequence (DNA): TGTGCCAGCGACAGACAGGGGGCGAGTGTAGGCACTGAAGCTTTCTTT. The encoded protein is CASDRQGASVGTEAFF.

The rearrangement joins TRBV29-1 to TRBJ2-3; TRBD2 aligns across 9 bases. The CDR3 is made up of 17 amino acids. Germline V gene sequence: CDR1 SQVTM, CDR2 ANQGSEA. V dropped 7 bases and J dropped 0; count of bases not matched to a gene: 14. CDR3 sequence: CSATPGGTSSSTDTQYF. The CDR3 region has the DNA TGCAGCGCCACCCCGGGCGGGACTAGCTCTAGCACAGATACGCAGTATTTT.

As to this clone: The junction shows a germline mismatch at one end, possibly a read error. The chain recombines TRBV7-9 with TRBJ2-3, with D hard to call. CDR3 size: 11 residues. The germline V gene has CDR1 SEHNR and CDR2 FQNEAQ (reference sequence). The CDR3 DNA reads as TGTTCCAGCAGCTTCTCAGATACGCAGTATTTT. Encoded protein: CSSSFSDTQYF.

V usage is TRBV11-2 and J usage is TRBJ1-3, with a tentative D call TRBD1 (6 bases). The CDR3 runs to 13 residues. The germline V and J ends were trimmed by 0 bases and 9 bases, with 9 bases remaining between them. Germline loops: CDR1 SGHAT, CDR2 FQNNGV. DNA for the CDR3: TGTGCCAGCAGCTTAGAGAGGGGGGGCACCATATATTTT. Its translation is CASSLERGGTIYF.

This rearrangement joins TRBV7-9 to TRBJ2-1; D perhaps matches TRBD2 (6 bases). The CDR3 is 16 amino acids. Germline CDR1 is SEHNR and CDR2 is FQNEAQ (reference sequence). V was clipped by 3 bases and J by 4 bases, with 16 bases between them. CDR3 DNA sequence: TGTGCCAGCAGCTTTGGGGGGTATTCTGATTACAATGAGCAGTTCTTC. This encodes CASSFGGYSDYNEQFF.

J is TRBJ1-2 and V is TRBV2, with 9 bases identical to TRBD1. CDR1 is SNHLY, CDR2 FYNNEI, per germline. CDR3 length equals 15 residues. Trimming at V came to 5 bases and at J to 2 bases, leaving 6 bases not matched to a gene. The CDR3 region has the DNA TGTGCCAGCAGTAACGACAGGGGGGAGAACTATGGCTACACCTTC. Amino acid sequence: CASSNDRGENYGYTF.

The V and J genes are TRBV4-1 and TRBJ2-7, with TRBD1 matching over 10 bases. With 3 bases clipped from V and 1 base from J, the junction kept 6 bases outside the gene matches. There are 16 residues in the CDR3. Germline V gene sequence: CDR1 MGHRA, CDR2 YSYEKL. The CDR3 spells CASSHGQGQGSYEQYF. The CDR3 region has the DNA TGCGCCAGCAGCCATGGCCAGGGACAGGGGTCCTACGAGCAGTACTTC.

The V call is TRBV27, the J call TRBJ2-2, with 15 nucleotides matching TRBD2. The ends lost 8 bases at V and 0 bases at J; junction bases unmatched: 10. The CDR3 extends over 19 amino acids. Germline V gene sequence: CDR1 MNHEY, CDR2 SMNVEV (reference sequence). CDR3 in amino acids: CASGTPGLAGGSNTGELFF. The DNA of the CDR3 is TGTGCCAGCGGCACTCCGGGACTAGCGGGAGGATCGAACACCGGGGAGCTGTTTTTT.

The rearrangement uses TRBV5-1 and TRBJ1-4, with D possibly matching TRBD1 (6 bases). This CDR3 has 13 amino acids. Trimming left V 4 bases short and J 8 bases short, with 12 bases between. The germline CDR1 and CDR2 sequences are SGHRS and YFSETQ. CDR3: CASSPRTEEKLFF. In nucleotides, the CDR3 is TGCGCCAGCAGCCCCCGGACAGAGGAAAAACTGTTTTTT.

The V gene is TRBV4-3, the J gene TRBJ1-3, with 9 bases that match TRBD1. The CDR3 has 17 amino acids. V shed 5 bases, J shed 0 bases, and the junction held 8 bases outside the gene matches. Germline V CDR1 and CDR2: LGHNA, YSLEER. CDR3 DNA: TGCGCCAGCAGCAAGTCTCGACAGGGGGTCTCTGGAAACACCATATATTTT. Translation gives CASSKSRQGVSGNTIYF.